A single sample gave rise to the 32 T cell receptor beta chains below, sequenced in a study of cytomegalovirus exposure and HLA in healthy donors. PCR employed 60 Vbeta and 13 Jbeta primers. Produced via immunoSEQ multiplex PCR; TCRdb's table is partial and in-frame only. The sample lists 150,000 to 200,000 clones, roughly 77% occurring once. Sequencing was carried out using PBMCs. Source of these receptors: a woman in her 30s in good health and CMV-seronegative.

The CDR3 loop reads CASSAGVQMRIQETQYF. CDR3 nucleotide sequence: TGTGCCAGCAGCGCCGGCGTCCAGATGAGGATCCAAGAGACCCAGTACTTC. The chain couples TRBV7-2 to TRBJ2-5; D unresolved. The CDR3 loop spans 17 amino acids. Germline V gene data show CDR1 as SGHTA and CDR2 as FQGNSA. Trimming pared 5 bases from V and 1 base from J, leaving 20 bases between.

This clone was counted only a few times. The chain carries TRBV7-2 and TRBJ2-5; no clear D gene. The CDR3 runs to 13 residues. Germline V gene sequence: CDR1 SGHTA, CDR2 FQGNSA. Deletions cut 3 bases from V and 2 bases from J, with 7 bases between. CDR3 protein: CASSFSGQETQYF. As DNA, the CDR3 is TGTGCCAGCAGCTTTTCAGGACAAGAGACCCAGTACTTC.

Regarding this clone: The junction departs from the called germline gene at one end, perhaps through a read error. J is TRBJ1-1 and V is TRBV7-8; D possibly corresponds to TRBD1 (6 bases). The CDR3 sequence is 14 residues long. Germline V lookup: CDR1 SGHVS, CDR2 FQNEAQ. This chain's CDR3 is CASSYTDGDTEAFF. In DNA form, the CDR3 reads TGTGCCAGCAGCTATACGGACGGGGACACTGAGGCTTTCTTT.

CDR3 DNA: TGTGCCACCAGCACCCGACGGGGTAATGAGCAGTTCTTC. Translation gives CATSTRRGNEQFF. The chain uses TRBV15 and TRBJ2-1; TRBD2 might be the D (5 bases). Per germline, CDR1 LNHNV and CDR2 YYDKDF (reference sequence). V was pared by 4 bases and J by 7 bases, with 11 bases between. The CDR3 extends over 13 amino acids.

This chain links TRBV10-1 with TRBJ1-6; tentative D call: TRBD1 (5 bases). Deletions cut 2 bases from V and 13 bases from J, with 12 bases between. CDR3 length: 13 residues. Germline loops: CDR1 WNHNN, CDR2 SYGVQD (reference sequence). The CDR3 DNA is TGCGCCAGCAGTGAGGGTTCGGGGGACCCCCTCCACTTT. This gives the protein CASSEGSGDPLHF.

The chain carries TRBV2 and TRBJ1-2, with TRBD1 matching 8 bases. CDR1 is SNHLY, CDR2 FYNNEI, per germline. The CDR3 length is 13 residues. The ends lost 7 bases at V and 2 bases at J; junction bases unmatched: 3. The CDR3 nucleotides read TGTGCCAGCAAACAGGGGGAAAACTATGGCTACACCTTC. It encodes CASKQGENYGYTF.

The CDR3 nucleotides are TGCGCCAGCAGCCAAGAGCTCCAAGGACAGGGCTATGGCTACACCTTC. Translation: CASSQELQGQGYGYTF. The V gene is TRBV4-3, the J gene TRBJ1-2, with 8 positions matching TRBD1. This CDR3 has 16 amino acids. CDR1 and CDR2 from the germline V gene are LGHNA and YSLEER. V lost 0 bases and J lost 4; bases outside the gene matches: 7.

The chain employs TRBV6-5 and TRBJ2-7; TRBD2 matches at 8 bases. The CDR3 sequence is 14 residues long. Germline CDR1 and CDR2: MNHEY and SVGAGI. V lost 6 bases, J lost 2 bases, and 6 bases stayed unmatched. CDR3 residues: CASRLTGGAYEQYF. CDR3 nucleotide sequence: TGTGCCAGCAGGCTGACGGGGGGGGCCTACGAGCAGTACTTC.

The chain couples TRBV4-2 to TRBJ2-5; D may be TRBD1 (5 bases). Trimming took 0 bases from V and 5 from J, leaving 13 bases between them. The CDR3 is 15 residues long. Germline V gene data show CDR1 as LGHNA and CDR2 as YNFKEQ. The chain's CDR3 is CASSQDRQGVETQYF. The DNA of the CDR3 is TGTGCCAGCAGCCAAGATCGCCAGGGTGTTGAGACCCAGTACTTC.

To note about this clone: The CDR3 does not end in the conserved phenylalanine or tryptophan, so this is likely a read error. The chain carries TRBV10-2 and TRBJ1-2; the D gene is possibly TRBD1 (6 bases). This CDR3 spans 13 amino acids. From germline, CDR1 is WSHSY and CDR2 SAAADI. V was cut by 6 bases and J by 1 base, with 9 bases left in between. In DNA, the CDR3 is TGCGCCAGCAGAGGGGGAATTAACTATGGCTACACCGTC. Translated: CASRGGINYGYTV.

This clone was observed a single time. This chain joins TRBV19 and TRBJ1-6; 8 bases are a match to TRBD1. J lost 7 bases, V lost 6 bases, and 8 bases had no gene match. This CDR3 has 15 residues. Germline CDR1 LNHDA, CDR2 SQIVND (reference sequence). The CDR3 here is CASRKGQGANSPLHF. CDR3 nucleotide sequence: TGTGCCAGTAGAAAGGGGCAGGGGGCGAATTCACCCCTCCACTTT.

The chain recombines TRBV5-5 with TRBJ2-6; maybe TRBD1 (5 bases). The CDR3 is 14 residues long. Germline V lookup: CDR1 SGHKS, CDR2 YYEKEE (reference sequence). V was shortened by 7 bases and J by 1 base, with 9 bases between the two germline ends. DNA for the CDR3: TGTGCCAGCGGGCAGGGTTCTGGGGCCAACGTCCTGACTTTC. It specifies CASGQGSGANVLTF.

This clone occurred once. The chain recombines TRBV5-1 with TRBJ2-1, with 10 bases matching TRBD2. The CDR3 is made up of 15 amino acids. Germline trimming cut 2 bases from V and 4 bases from J; bases unmatched to any gene: 3. In germline, CDR1 is SGHRS, CDR2 YFSETQ. The CDR3 region has the DNA TGCGCCAGCAGCTTTACTAGCGGGGTATACAATGAGCAGTTCTTC. This gives the protein CASSFTSGVYNEQFF.

The rearrangement links TRBV29-1 to TRBJ2-1; D is possibly TRBD1 (5 bases). With 5 bases removed from V and 4 bases from J, the gap between germline ends came to 21 bases. This CDR3 comprises 16 residues. The germline gives CDR1 SQVTM, CDR2 ANQGSEA. As DNA, the CDR3 is TGCAGCGTTCAAAGTTCGACTCCCAAGGGGTACAATGAGCAGTTCTTC. Protein sequence: CSVQSSTPKGYNEQFF.

In its sample, this clone was seen a few times. The genes are TRBV7-6 and TRBJ1-5; D might be TRBD1 (5 bases). Germline V gene data show CDR1 as SGHVS and CDR2 as FNYEAQ. The V and J ends lost 1 base and 7 bases respectively, with 14 bases between them. The CDR3 totals 15 residues. This CDR3 is CASSLGQGLGQPQHF. The CDR3 nucleotides read TGTGCCAGCAGCTTAGGGCAGGGTCTTGGCCAGCCCCAGCATTTT.

The chain joins TRBV29-1 to TRBJ2-3, with D possibly TRBD1 on 6 matching bases. CDR1 is SQVTM and CDR2 is ANQGSEA in the germline V gene. V dropped 6 bases and J dropped 2 bases, with 30 bases sitting between them. This CDR3 contains 19 residues. The CDR3: CSVERRGQSHVRFTDTQYF. The CDR3, as DNA: TGCAGCGTAGAAAGACGGGGACAATCCCACGTCCGTTTCACAGATACGCAGTATTTT.

V and J are TRBV5-4 and TRBJ2-7; 8 nucleotides line up with TRBD1. V was clipped by 2 bases and J by 0 bases; unmatched bases: 1. CDR1 and CDR2 from the germline V gene are SGHNT and YYREEE (reference sequence). The CDR3 spans 14 residues. CDR3 DNA: TGTGCCAGCAGCTTCGGGACAGGCTCCTACGAGCAGTACTTC. Translating it yields CASSFGTGSYEQYF. Full variable domain (outside the CDR3, taken from reference TRBV5-4 and TRBJ2-7): ETGVTQSPTHLIKTRGQQVTLRCSSQSGHNTVSWYQQALGQGPQFIFQYYREEENGRGNFPPRFSGLQFPNYSSELNVNALELDDSALYLCASSFGTGSYEQYFGPGTRLTVT.

The rearrangement joins TRBV5-1 to TRBJ1-4; 8 positions agree with TRBD1. V shed 4 bases, J shed 5 bases, and the junction held 7 bases outside the gene matches. The CDR3 is made up of 15 amino acids. Germline V gives CDR1 SGHRS, CDR2 YFSETQ. The CDR3 DNA is TGCGCCAGCAGCGACCCAGGGGGCTCGAATGAAAAACTGTTTTTT. Translating gives CASSDPGGSNEKLFF.

This rearrangement joins TRBV7-3 to TRBJ1-1; 7 nucleotides match TRBD1. Germline trimming cut 5 bases from V and 3 bases from J; bases unmatched to any gene: 3. Germline values: CDR1 SGHTA, CDR2 FQGTGA. The CDR3 runs to 13 residues. The CDR3 coding sequence is TGTGCCAGCAGCAAGACAGGGCACACTGAAGCTTTCTTT. Translation gives CASSKTGHTEAFF.

The V gene is TRBV5-4, the J gene TRBJ1-1, with 9 bases identical to TRBD1. Germline-derived CDR1 and CDR2 are SGHNT and YYREEE (reference sequence). V lost 1 base, J lost 7 bases, and 14 bases stayed unmatched. The CDR3 has 17 amino acids. CDR3 amino acids: CASSLRGEGQGKYEAFF. The CDR3 DNA is TGTGCCAGCAGCTTGAGGGGGGAGGGACAGGGAAAATATGAAGCTTTCTTT.

In its sample, this clone was seen once. The chain uses TRBV2 and TRBJ2-7; D might be TRBD2 (5 bases). There are 13 residues in the CDR3. Germline lookup yields CDR1 SNHLY and CDR2 FYNNEI. Trimming cost V 3 bases and J 3 bases, with 9 bases left between them. This CDR3 is CASSEPGDYEQYF. CDR3 DNA: TGTGCCAGCAGTGAGCCCGGGGACTACGAGCAGTACTTC.

The rearrangement joins TRBV9 to TRBJ1-1; D unclear. The CDR3 is made up of 15 amino acids. The germline CDR1 and CDR2 sequences are SGDLS and YYNGEE. Trimming pared 1 base from V and 0 bases from J, leaving 10 bases between. CDR3 protein: CASSVREGMNTEAFF. The CDR3 bases are TGTGCCAGCAGCGTACGGGAGGGTATGAACACTGAAGCTTTCTTT.

This sequence joins TRBV2 and TRBJ1-1, with 8 bases matching TRBD1. The CDR3 contains 13 residues. Germline trimming cut 5 bases from V and 10 bases from J; bases unmatched to any gene: 9. Looked up from germline, CDR1 is SNHLY and CDR2 is FYNNEI. The CDR3 sequence is CASSSGGDGGAFF. The CDR3 region has the DNA TGTGCCAGCAGTTCAGGGGGCGACGGAGGAGCTTTCTTT.

The chain uses TRBV5-1 and TRBJ2-5; tentatively, D is TRBD2 (6 bases). This CDR3 has 16 amino acids. Germline V gene sequence: CDR1 SGHRS, CDR2 YFSETQ. V lost 4 bases, J lost 1 base, and 17 bases lay in between. This CDR3 reads CASSLNPIAAQETQYF. The CDR3 bases are TGCGCCAGCAGCCTAAACCCGATAGCGGCCCAAGAGACCCAGTACTTC.

The chain carries TRBV6-6 and TRBJ1-6; D possibly corresponds to TRBD1 (5 bases). Germline loops: CDR1 MNHNY, CDR2 SVGAGI (reference sequence). The V end was cut by 6 bases, the J end by 10 bases, with 10 bases between. This CDR3 spans 12 amino acids. DNA of the CDR3: TGTGCCAGCAGAGAACGACAGTCACCCCTCCACTTT. Its translation is CASRERQSPLHF.

The genes are TRBV5-4 and TRBJ1-1; D unresolved. CDR3 length equals 14 residues. The V end was cut by 3 bases, the J end by 1 base, with 10 bases between. Per germline, CDR1 SGHNT and CDR2 YYREEE (reference sequence). The CDR3 DNA follows: TGTGCCAGCAGCTCAGGTGTGGGGAACACTGAAGCTTTCTTT. Amino acid sequence: CASSSGVGNTEAFF.

This clone has a handful of counts. The chain joins TRBV7-8 to TRBJ2-1, with a possible D match to TRBD2 (7 bases). The germline V gene encodes CDR1 SGHVS and CDR2 FQNEAQ. V was trimmed by 0 bases and J by 5 bases, leaving 14 bases between them. The length of the CDR3 is 16 residues. DNA of the CDR3: TGTGCCAGCAGCTTAGCGGGAGGGGGGGCCCACAATGAGCAGTTCTTC. Residues: CASSLAGGGAHNEQFF.

The CDR3 DNA reads TGTGCCAGCAGCTTGGAGGGGGTTGCAGATACGCAGTATTTT. Protein: CASSLEGVADTQYF. This sequence joins TRBV5-6 and TRBJ2-3, with D possibly being TRBD1 (6 bases). The CDR3 spans 14 residues. Germline loops: CDR1 SGHDT, CDR2 YYEEEE. The germline V and J ends were trimmed by 0 bases and 4 bases, with 9 bases remaining between them. Full variable domain (rest looked up from reference TRBV5-6 and TRBJ2-3): DAGVTQSPTHLIKTRGQQVTLRCSPKSGHDTVSWYQQALGQGPQFIFQYYEEEERQRGNFPDRFSGHQFPNYSSELNVNALLLGDSALYLCASSLEGVADTQYFGPGTRLTVL.

The chain employs TRBV4-1 and TRBJ2-7; TRBD2 matches at 9 bases. J was trimmed by 4 bases and V by 0 bases; bases with no gene match: 10. Germline V lookup: CDR1 MGHRA, CDR2 YSYEKL. The CDR3 covers 17 residues. The chain's CDR3 is CASSQEPGTSSAYEQYF. The CDR3 region has the DNA TGCGCCAGCAGCCAAGAACCCGGGACTAGCAGCGCATACGAGCAGTACTTC.

V gene TRBV9 combines with J gene TRBJ2-1; perhaps TRBD1 as D (5 bases). This CDR3 has 13 residues. Trimming shortened V by 1 base and J by 3 bases, and 5 bases separated the two germline ends. Germline CDR1 and CDR2: SGDLS and YYNGEE. The CDR3 sequence is CASSVQGYNEQFF. The CDR3 DNA sequence: TGTGCCAGCAGCGTACAGGGCTACAATGAGCAGTTCTTC.

The rearrangement links TRBV6-5 to TRBJ1-2, with D uncertain. Germline CDR1 MNHEY, CDR2 SVGAGI. The CDR3 length is 14 residues. Trimming left V 0 bases short and J 4 bases short, with 9 bases between. CDR3 protein: CASSYSDGGYGYTF. Here the CDR3 DNA reads TGTGCCAGCAGTTACTCGGACGGAGGCTATGGCTACACCTTC.

This clone showed up just a few times. V and J are TRBV6-5 and TRBJ1-2; 8 bases map to TRBD1. This CDR3 region has 14 residues. V lost 5 bases and J lost 5; bases outside the gene matches: 7. Germline loops: CDR1 MNHEY, CDR2 SVGAGI. CDR3 protein: CASSLNDRGYGYTF. The CDR3, as DNA: TGTGCCAGCAGTCTAAACGACAGGGGATATGGCTACACCTTC.